The rows below give T cell receptor beta chains drawn from one sample of a study of blood T cells in healthy people across ages. MiXCR, run by TCRdb on the 5' RACE reads, gives a single entry per CDR3 protein. The sample has some 760,000 distinct CDR3 sequences, 20% to 30% seen once. The data also belong to a second study, concerning T cells of mothers and their children.

The specimen sequenced was blood. The receptors were gathered from a boy aged 5 to 17 in good health. Each CDR3 is given with its conserved first and last residue. Fields, in order: CDR3 DNA, CDR3 protein, clone size, V gene, J gene, D gene. The D gene is left open where the match is weak. Size is stated for part of the rows, as once, few or many counts, or as a class when the clone is expanded.

CDR3 DNA: TGCAGCGTTCGAATACAGGGTAGCCTCCACTTT
CDR3 protein: CSVRIQGSLHF
clone size: .
V gene: TRBV29-1
J gene: TRBJ1-6
D gene: .

CDR3 DNA: TGCGCCAGCAGCCAGGAACTACGGGACGCAACCTACGAGCAGTACTTC
CDR3 protein: CASSQELRDATYEQYF
clone size: .
V gene: TRBV4-1
J gene: TRBJ2-7
D gene: .

CDR3 DNA: TGTGCCAGCAGTCCCCGGACAGCGTACTATGGCTACACCTTC
CDR3 protein: CASSPRTAYYGYTF
clone size: .
V gene: TRBV12-3/TRBV12-4
J gene: TRBJ1-2
D gene: .

CDR3 DNA: TGCAGTGCTAGATTGGTAGCGGGGGAGGAGTTCTTC
CDR3 protein: CSARLVAGEEFF
clone size: few
V gene: TRBV20-1
J gene: TRBJ2-5
D gene: TRBD2

CDR3 DNA: TGTGCCAGCAGCCACTGGACAGGGTCCTACGAGCAGTACTTC
CDR3 protein: CASSHWTGSYEQYF
clone size: .
V gene: TRBV14
J gene: TRBJ2-7
D gene: TRBD1

CDR3 DNA: TGTGCCAGCAGCGTAGAGGAGGGAATCCCGTACGAGCAGTACTTC
CDR3 protein: CASSVEEGIPYEQYF
clone size: few
V gene: TRBV9
J gene: TRBJ2-7
D gene: .

CDR3 DNA: TGTGCCAGCAGCTCCCAAGAGACAGGGGGATACTATGGCTACACCTTC
CDR3 protein: CASSSQETGGYYGYTF
clone size: .
V gene: TRBV11-2
J gene: TRBJ1-2
D gene: TRBD1

CDR3 DNA: TGTGCCAGCATCCCGGGGCTCTCTAACAGTCACACAGATACGCAGTATTTT
CDR3 protein: CASIPGLSNSHTDTQYF
clone size: .
V gene: TRBV7-9
J gene: TRBJ2-3
D gene: .

CDR3 DNA: TGTGCCAGCAGCCCCGGCGGGCAAGTCGGCTACACCTTC
CDR3 protein: CASSPGGQVGYTF
clone size: .
V gene: TRBV7-2
J gene: TRBJ1-2
D gene: .

CDR3 DNA: TGTGCTAGCAGCTTAGACGGGACAGGGGACACCGGGGAGCTGTTTTTT
CDR3 protein: CASSLDGTGDTGELFF
clone size: few
V gene: TRBV7-7
J gene: TRBJ2-2
D gene: TRBD1

CDR3 DNA: TGTGCCAGCAGCTTAGTGGGGAGCAATGAGCAGTTCTTC
CDR3 protein: CASSLVGSNEQFF
clone size: .
V gene: TRBV7-9
J gene: TRBJ2-1
D gene: .

CDR3 DNA: TGCAGTGCTAGGGGGGGGACTAGCGGGAGGGCCTCAGATACGCAGTATTTT
CDR3 protein: CSARGGTSGRASDTQYF
clone size: few
V gene: TRBV20-1
J gene: TRBJ2-3
D gene: TRBD2

CDR3 DNA: TGTGCCAGCAGCCAAGGGGGCCTTGGCTACACCTTC
CDR3 protein: CASSQGGLGYTF
clone size: few
V gene: TRBV3-1
J gene: TRBJ1-2
D gene: .

CDR3 DNA: TGTGCCAGCAGCTCGGGACAGGGTGATCACGATACGCAGTATTTT
CDR3 protein: CASSSGQGDHDTQYF
clone size: few
V gene: TRBV5-6
J gene: TRBJ2-3
D gene: TRBD1

CDR3 DNA: TGCGCCAGCAGCCAACGAGGTCCGAACACCGGGGAGCTGTTTTTT
CDR3 protein: CASSQRGPNTGELFF
clone size: few
V gene: TRBV4-3
J gene: TRBJ2-2
D gene: .

CDR3 DNA: TGTGCCAGCAAGGGCGGCACCTCCTACGAGCAGTACTTC
CDR3 protein: CASKGGTSYEQYF
clone size: .
V gene: TRBV2
J gene: TRBJ2-7
D gene: .

CDR3 DNA: TGTGCCATCAGTGAGTCGACTGGCGGGGGGCAATACGAGCAGTACTTC
CDR3 protein: CAISESTGGGQYEQYF
clone size: .
V gene: TRBV10-3
J gene: TRBJ2-7
D gene: TRBD2

CDR3 DNA: TGCAGTGCTAGAGTTGAGAGTACCTATGGCTACACCTTC
CDR3 protein: CSARVESTYGYTF
clone size: .
V gene: TRBV20-1
J gene: TRBJ1-2
D gene: .

CDR3 DNA: TGTGCCAGCAGGAAACCGTACCCAGAGATGAACACTGAAGCTTTCTTT
CDR3 protein: CASRKPYPEMNTEAFF
clone size: few
V gene: TRBV21-1
J gene: TRBJ1-1
D gene: .

CDR3 DNA: TGTGCCAGCTCTGTGGGACAGAGCTACGAGCAGTACTTC
CDR3 protein: CASSVGQSYEQYF
clone size: many
V gene: TRBV9
J gene: TRBJ2-7
D gene: TRBD1

CDR3 DNA: TGTGCCAGCAGAAGCCCGGGACCTCCCCAGGATGGCTACACCTTC
CDR3 protein: CASRSPGPPQDGYTF
clone size: few
V gene: TRBV7-9
J gene: TRBJ1-2
D gene: .

CDR3 DNA: TGTGCCAGCAGCCAAGCGAGGGACGGGAGGGTTACTGAAGCTTTCTTT
CDR3 protein: CASSQARDGRVTEAFF
clone size: .
V gene: TRBV3-1
J gene: TRBJ1-1
D gene: .

CDR3 DNA: TGTGCCAGCAGCCAAAGGGGGGGAGATGAAAAACTGTTTTTT
CDR3 protein: CASSQRGGDEKLFF
clone size: few
V gene: TRBV3-1
J gene: TRBJ1-4
D gene: .

CDR3 DNA: TGTGCCAGCAGCCCTTTTGGACAGGGGGCGAATGAGCAGTTCTTC
CDR3 protein: CASSPFGQGANEQFF
clone size: .
V gene: TRBV7-6
J gene: TRBJ2-1
D gene: TRBD1

CDR3 DNA: TGTGCCAGCAGTTACTCGGGAGTGGGAGAGACCCAGTACTTC
CDR3 protein: CASSYSGVGETQYF
clone size: .
V gene: TRBV6-5
J gene: TRBJ2-5
D gene: .

CDR3 DNA: TGTGCCAGCAGCTTACCGGAAATCACCCTGAGCCACAATGAGCAGTTCTTC
CDR3 protein: CASSLPEITLSHNEQFF
clone size: few
V gene: TRBV11-2
J gene: TRBJ2-1
D gene: .

CDR3 DNA: TGTGCCAGCAGACTGGGACAGTCCCCTTACAATGAGCAGTTCTTC
CDR3 protein: CASRLGQSPYNEQFF
clone size: .
V gene: TRBV6-5
J gene: TRBJ2-1
D gene: TRBD1

CDR3 DNA: TGCAGTGCCAAACGGGGGGAGATGAACGAGCAGTACTTC
CDR3 protein: CSAKRGEMNEQYF
clone size: few
V gene: TRBV20-1
J gene: TRBJ2-7
D gene: TRBD2

CDR3 DNA: TGTGCCAGCAGTTACTCTCACCGGGAGAGCTCCTACGGGCAGTACTTC
CDR3 protein: CASSYSHRESSYGQYF
clone size: few
V gene: TRBV6-2/TRBV6-3
J gene: TRBJ2-7
D gene: .

CDR3 DNA: TGTGCCAGCTCACCAGGGGAGGCCCCGCTTCTTGGCTACACCTTC
CDR3 protein: CASSPGEAPLLGYTF
clone size: .
V gene: TRBV18
J gene: TRBJ1-2
D gene: .

CDR3 DNA: TGTGCCAGCAGTTTAGGAGGGCCAGTACTCACTGGGGCCAACGTCCTGACTTTC
CDR3 protein: CASSLGGPVLTGANVLTF
clone size: few
V gene: TRBV12-3/TRBV12-4
J gene: TRBJ2-6
D gene: .

CDR3 DNA: TGTGCCACCAGCAGGGTTACAGGGGGCACTGAAGCTTTCTTT
CDR3 protein: CATSRVTGGTEAFF
clone size: .
V gene: TRBV15
J gene: TRBJ1-1
D gene: TRBD1

CDR3 DNA: TGCGCCAGCAGCCAGCAGCAGGGGGCAGACGAAAAACTGTTTTTT
CDR3 protein: CASSQQQGADEKLFF
clone size: .
V gene: TRBV5-1
J gene: TRBJ1-4
D gene: TRBD1

CDR3 DNA: TGTGCCAGCAGCCCCCCCGGGAAGCGGTCCTACAATGAGCAGTTCTTC
CDR3 protein: CASSPPGKRSYNEQFF
clone size: .
V gene: TRBV5-4
J gene: TRBJ2-1
D gene: .

CDR3 DNA: TGTGCCAGCAGCCAAAGGGGGGAGGGGGACTTCAATGAGCAGTTCTTC
CDR3 protein: CASSQRGEGDFNEQFF
clone size: many
V gene: TRBV4-2
J gene: TRBJ2-1
D gene: .

CDR3 DNA: TGTGCCAGCAGCCAAGTGGGGGAGAGGACAGGGAAAGATGAGCAGTTCTTC
CDR3 protein: CASSQVGERTGKDEQFF
clone size: few
V gene: TRBV3-1
J gene: TRBJ2-1
D gene: TRBD1

CDR3 DNA: TGTGCCAGCAGCGTAGGGGACAGCTCGAACACTGAAGCTTTCTTT
CDR3 protein: CASSVGDSSNTEAFF
clone size: .
V gene: TRBV9
J gene: TRBJ1-1
D gene: TRBD1